Here is one T cell receptor (beta chain) with its context. Per the original data handling: Amplification of reference gene primers was used by the study to estimate nucleated cell counts. The repertoire was sequenced with immunoSEQ multiplex PCR; TCRdb's copy has only in-frame clones and lacks some. The V and J calls and clone size come from that table; D and trimming were worked out from the DNA. The sample records approximately 440,000 clones, about 90% being singletons. Trimming cost V 0 bases and J 7 bases, with 9 bases left between them. Germline CDR1 and CDR2: SGHAT and FQNNGV. The CDR3 sequence is 13 residues long. This entry is derived from a study of blood T cell repertoires in COVID-19. Overall study: Samples of COVID-19 (acute and convalescent) were obtained from the United States, Italy and Spain.

Participant ages covered roughly 18 to 89 years across around 25 US areas. The chain links TRBV11-2 to TRBJ2-5; perhaps TRBD1 as D (5 bases). The specimen was PBMCs or T cells enriched from blood (not recorded which). The clonotype was recovered from a man between 18 and 35 years old who had recovered from COVID-19. This CDR3 is CASSLDRTMTQYF. In nucleotides, the CDR3 is TGTGCCAGCAGCTTAGATAGGACAATGACCCAGTACTTC.